The T cell receptor (beta chain) under discussion was sequenced for a study of T cells in Graves' hyperthyroidism and ophthalmopathy. This clonotype was seen ten or more times. V lost 10 bases to trimming and J lost 0 bases, with 19 bases between them. The CDR3 has 16 amino acids. Looked up from germline, CDR1 is MDHEN and CDR2 is SYDVKM. Amplified regions were TCR beta CDR3 sequences from RNA transcripts. HTBI primers were the set used in a first-round RT-PCR of the TCR CDR3. One entry per CDR3 protein, called by TCRdb with MiXCR from the multiplex PCR reads. This table holds around 690,000 distinct CDR3 sequences, 15% to 20% found once.

The receptor's source is a man aged 45-60 years with Graves' hyperthyroidism. The V gene is TRBV28, the J gene TRBJ2-1; either TRBD1 or TRBD2 may supply D (6 bases each). The sequenced sample was blood. The DNA for the CDR3 is TGTGCCACCTACCGAGGGGGGAAACCCTCCTACAATGAGCAGTTCTTC. It encodes CATYRGGKPSYNEQFF.